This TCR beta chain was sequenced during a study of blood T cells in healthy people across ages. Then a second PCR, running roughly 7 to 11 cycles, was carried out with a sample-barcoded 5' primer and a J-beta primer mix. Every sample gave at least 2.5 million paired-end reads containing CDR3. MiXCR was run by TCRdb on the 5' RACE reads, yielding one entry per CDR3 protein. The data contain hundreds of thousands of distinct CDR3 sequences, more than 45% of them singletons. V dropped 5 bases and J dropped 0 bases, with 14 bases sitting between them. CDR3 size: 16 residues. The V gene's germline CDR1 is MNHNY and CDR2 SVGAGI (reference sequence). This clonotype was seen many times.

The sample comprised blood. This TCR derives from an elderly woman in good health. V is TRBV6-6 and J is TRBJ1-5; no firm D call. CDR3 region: CASSTSTLYSNQPQHF. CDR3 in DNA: TGTGCCAGCAGTACCTCGACACTTTATAGCAATCAGCCCCAGCATTTT.